This T cell receptor (beta chain) was sequenced for a study of shared clonotypes between healthy human individuals. Generated by immunoSEQ multiplex PCR, the TCRdb table keeps only in-frame clones and is missing some. The sample contains over 850,000 clones, roughly 74% of which appear only once. About this clone itself: Other DNA sequences in this specimen translate into the identical CDR3.

J was trimmed by 4 bases and V by 3 bases; bases with no gene match: 7. This CDR3 contains 16 residues. Germline V gene data show CDR1 as MNHNS and CDR2 as SASEGT. The TCR was taken from a man in his late teens or twenties in good health. Some clones in this sample may be carry-over from other donors' samples. The sequencing sample was made of memory CD4+ T cells from PBMCs. Noted subset: CD45RA-negative fraction. The rearrangement links TRBV6-1 to TRBJ2-7; 12 bases fit TRBD2. CDR3 protein: CASSESSGREGYEQYF. CDR3 in DNA: TGTGCCAGCAGTGAGTCTAGCGGGAGGGAAGGGTACGAGCAGTACTTC.